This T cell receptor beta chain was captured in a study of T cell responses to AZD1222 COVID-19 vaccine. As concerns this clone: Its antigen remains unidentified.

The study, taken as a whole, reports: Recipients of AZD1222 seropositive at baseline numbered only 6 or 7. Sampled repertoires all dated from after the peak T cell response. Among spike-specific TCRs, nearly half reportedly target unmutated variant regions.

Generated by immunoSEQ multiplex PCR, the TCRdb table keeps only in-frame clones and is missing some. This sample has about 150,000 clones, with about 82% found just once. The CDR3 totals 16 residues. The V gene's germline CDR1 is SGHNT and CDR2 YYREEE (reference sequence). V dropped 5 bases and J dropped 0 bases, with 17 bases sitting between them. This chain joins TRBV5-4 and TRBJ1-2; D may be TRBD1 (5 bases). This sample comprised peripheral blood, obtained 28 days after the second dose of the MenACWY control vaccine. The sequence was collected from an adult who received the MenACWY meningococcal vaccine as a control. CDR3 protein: CASSPGTDMANYGYTF. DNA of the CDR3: TGTGCCAGCAGTCCCGGGACCGATATGGCTAACTATGGCTACACCTTC.